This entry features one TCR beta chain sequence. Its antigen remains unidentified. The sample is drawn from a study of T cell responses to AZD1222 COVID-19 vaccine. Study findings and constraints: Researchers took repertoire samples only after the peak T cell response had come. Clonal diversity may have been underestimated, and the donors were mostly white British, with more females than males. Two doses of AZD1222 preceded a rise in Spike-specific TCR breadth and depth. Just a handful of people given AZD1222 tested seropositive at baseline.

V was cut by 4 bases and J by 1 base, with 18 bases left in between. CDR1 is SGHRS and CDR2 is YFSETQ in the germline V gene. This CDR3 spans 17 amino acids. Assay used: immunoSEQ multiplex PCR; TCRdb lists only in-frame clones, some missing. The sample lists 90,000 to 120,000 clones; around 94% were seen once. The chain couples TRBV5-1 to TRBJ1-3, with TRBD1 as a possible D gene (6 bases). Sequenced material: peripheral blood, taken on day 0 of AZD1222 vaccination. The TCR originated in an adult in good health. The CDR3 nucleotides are TGCGCCAGCAGCCCGGAACGGGACACATTTTCTGGAAACACCATATATTTT. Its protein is CASSPERDTFSGNTIYF.